This entry lists 5 T cell receptor beta chains sequenced from one sample in a study of early T cells in non-severe SARS-CoV-2 infection. A single record per CDR3 protein comes from TCRdb applying MiXCR to the 5' RACE reads. The sample has 55,000 to 65,000 distinct CDR3 sequences; just under 9% are singletons. Sequenced input: whole blood. These receptors all come from an adult who was a healthcare worker with PCR-confirmed SARS-CoV-2 infection or an uninfected control (not recorded which).

This clonotype was observed a few times. The chain couples TRBV10-3 to TRBJ2-2; the D is unclear. The CDR3 is made up of 14 amino acids. The V and J ends lost 0 bases and 6 bases respectively, with 8 bases between them. The V gene's germline CDR1 is ENHRY and CDR2 SYGVKD. This chain's CDR3 is CAISESKSAGELFF. The CDR3, as DNA: TGTGCCATCAGTGAGTCGAAGTCTGCCGGGGAGCTGTTTTTT.

This clonotype was found a few times. The genes are TRBV15 and TRBJ2-3; 9 positions agree with TRBD1. The CDR3 has 14 amino acids. The germline V gene has CDR1 LNHNV and CDR2 YYDKDF (reference sequence). With V trimmed by 3 bases and J by 4 bases, 2 bases remained unmatched. Here the CDR3 reads CATSSGQGPDTQYF. The CDR3, as DNA: TGTGCCACCAGCAGTGGACAGGGGCCAGATACGCAGTATTTT.

This clonotype came up many times. The rearrangement links TRBV6-2 or TRBV6-3 to TRBJ2-5; unclear D gene. The CDR3 runs 11 residues. V shed 2 bases and J shed 4 bases, with 2 bases lying between them. Germline V lookup: CDR1 MNHEY, CDR2 SVGEGT. DNA for the CDR3: TGTGCCAGCAGTTACGGAGAGACCCAGTACTTC. Protein product: CASSYGETQYF.

The chain recombines TRBV28 with TRBJ2-1; 10 bases align to TRBD1. The CDR3 has 13 residues. With 7 bases clipped from V and 7 bases from J, the junction kept 4 bases outside the gene matches. The germline gives CDR1 MDHEN, CDR2 SYDVKM. The CDR3 protein is CASMDRGKNEQFF. In DNA form, the CDR3 reads TGTGCCAGCATGGACAGGGGGAAAAATGAGCAGTTCTTC.

There are many counts of this clonotype. V and J are TRBV6-2 or TRBV6-3 and TRBJ1-1; the D is unclear. Germline V gene data show CDR1 as MNHEY and CDR2 as SVGEGT. The CDR3 is 13 amino acids. With 8 bases removed from V and 4 bases from J, the gap between germline ends came to 14 bases. CDR3 DNA sequence: TGTGCCAGCGTACATCTTCCTTCCACTGAAGCTTTCTTT. Translation: CASVHLPSTEAFF.